A single TCR beta chain is shown here with its context. The antigen is unknown. Germline V gene sequence: CDR1 SNHLY, CDR2 FYNNEI. The CDR3 is made up of 18 amino acids. V trimming: 5 bases; J trimming: 0 bases; junction bases outside the gene matches: 9. Sequenced by immunoSEQ multiplex PCR; TCRdb stores in-frame clones only, minus some. The table has some 30,000 clones, about four fifths seen once; the top ten hold roughly 21%. The data stem from a study of OX40 agonist ivuxolimab in advanced cancers. Study at large: While on treatment, patients had intravenous ivuxolimab at 0.01 to 10 mg/kg every 2 weeks. Findings of the study overall: Normalized expansion of T-cell clones was also low for some nonresponders.

People who had autoimmune disease history or systemic immunosuppression were excluded. The receptor's source is an adult with an advanced solid tumor such as melanoma, head and neck, liver or kidney cancer. The rearrangement uses TRBV2 and TRBJ2-1; 11 bases map to TRBD2. The sample here was CD4+ or CD8+ T cells sorted from blood, taken in a trial of the OX40 agonist ivuxolimab. CDR3 amino acids: CASSTPSGRSLSYNEQFF. The DNA for the CDR3 is TGTGCCAGCAGTACTCCTAGCGGGAGGAGCCTCTCCTACAATGAGCAGTTCTTC.